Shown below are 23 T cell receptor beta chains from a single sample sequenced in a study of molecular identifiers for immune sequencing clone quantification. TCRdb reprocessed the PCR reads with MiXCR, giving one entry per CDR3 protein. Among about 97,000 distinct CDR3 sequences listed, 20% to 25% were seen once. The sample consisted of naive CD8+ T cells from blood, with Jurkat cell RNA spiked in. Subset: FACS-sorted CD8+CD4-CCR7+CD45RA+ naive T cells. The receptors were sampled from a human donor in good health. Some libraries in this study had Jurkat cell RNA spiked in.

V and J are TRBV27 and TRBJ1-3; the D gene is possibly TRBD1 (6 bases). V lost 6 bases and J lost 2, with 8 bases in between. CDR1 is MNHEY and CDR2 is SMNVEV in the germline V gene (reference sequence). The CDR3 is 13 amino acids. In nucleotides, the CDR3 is TGTGCCAGCAGCAGGACAGCTGGAAACACCATATATTTT. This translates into CASSRTAGNTIYF.

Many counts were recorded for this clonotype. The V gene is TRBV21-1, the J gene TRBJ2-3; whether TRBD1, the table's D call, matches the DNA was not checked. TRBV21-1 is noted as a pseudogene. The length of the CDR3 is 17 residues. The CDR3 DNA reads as TGTGCCAGCAGCAAACGGTCAGGGACGTTGTTGACAGATACGCAGTATTTT. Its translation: CASSKRSGTLLTDTQYF.

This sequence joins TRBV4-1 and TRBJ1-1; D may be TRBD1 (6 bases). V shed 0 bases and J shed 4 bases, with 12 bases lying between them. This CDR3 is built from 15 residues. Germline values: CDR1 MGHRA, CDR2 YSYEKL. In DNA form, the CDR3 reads TGCGCCAGCAGCCAAGAGACAGGCCAGGCCACTGAAGCTTTCTTT. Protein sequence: CASSQETGQATEAFF.

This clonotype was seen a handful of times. The CDR3 region has the DNA TGTGCCAGCAGCCCACAGGGGGGTGGTCTTAATATGGACGAGCAGTTCTTC. This gives the protein CASSPQGGGLNMDEQFF. The chain couples TRBV9 to TRBJ2-1, with 8 bases matching TRBD1. This CDR3 region has 17 residues. CDR1 and CDR2 from the germline V gene are SGDLS and YYNGEE. After removal of 4 bases from V and 10 bases from J, the junction contained 19 bases not matched to a gene.

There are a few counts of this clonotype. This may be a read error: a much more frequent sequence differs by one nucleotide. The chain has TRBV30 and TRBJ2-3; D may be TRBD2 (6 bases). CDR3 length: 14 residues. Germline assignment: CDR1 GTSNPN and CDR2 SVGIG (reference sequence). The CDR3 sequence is CAWTPGLGTDTRYF. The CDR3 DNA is TGTGCCTGGACGCCGGGACTCGGCACAGATACGCGGTATTTT.

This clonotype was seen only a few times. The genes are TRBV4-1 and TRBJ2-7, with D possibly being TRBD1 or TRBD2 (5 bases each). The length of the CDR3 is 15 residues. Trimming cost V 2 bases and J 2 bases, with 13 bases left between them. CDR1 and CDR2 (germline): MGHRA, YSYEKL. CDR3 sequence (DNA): TGCGCCAGCAGCCAATCCAGGGACGCCACCTACGAGCAGTACTTC. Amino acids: CASSQSRDATYEQYF.

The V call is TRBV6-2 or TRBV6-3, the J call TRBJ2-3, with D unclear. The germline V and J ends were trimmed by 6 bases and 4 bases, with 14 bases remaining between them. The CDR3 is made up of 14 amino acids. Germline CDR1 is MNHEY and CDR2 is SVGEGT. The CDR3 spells CASSWTSSPDTQYF. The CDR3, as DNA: TGTGCCAGCAGCTGGACCTCCTCCCCAGATACGCAGTATTTT.

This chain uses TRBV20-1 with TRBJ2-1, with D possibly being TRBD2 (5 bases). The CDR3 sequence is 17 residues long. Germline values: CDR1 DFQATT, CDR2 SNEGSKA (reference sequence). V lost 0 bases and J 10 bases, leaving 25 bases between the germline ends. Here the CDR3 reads CSARDLFRASPPEEQFF. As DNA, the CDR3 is TGCAGTGCTAGAGATCTTTTTCGGGCTAGCCCGCCTGAAGAGCAGTTCTTC.

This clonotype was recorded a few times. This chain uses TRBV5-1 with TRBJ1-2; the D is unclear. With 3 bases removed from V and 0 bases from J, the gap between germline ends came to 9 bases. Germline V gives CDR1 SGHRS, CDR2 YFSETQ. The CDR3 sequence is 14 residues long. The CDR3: CASSSDGTNYGYTF. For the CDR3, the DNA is TGCGCCAGCAGCTCAGACGGAACTAACTATGGCTACACCTTC. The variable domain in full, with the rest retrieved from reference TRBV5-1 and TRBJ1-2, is KAGVTQTPRYLIKTRGQQVTLSCSPISGHRSVSWYQQTPGQGLQFLFEYFSETQRNKGNFPGRFSGRQFSNSRSEMNVSTLELGDSALYLCASSSDGTNYGYTFGSGTRLTVV.

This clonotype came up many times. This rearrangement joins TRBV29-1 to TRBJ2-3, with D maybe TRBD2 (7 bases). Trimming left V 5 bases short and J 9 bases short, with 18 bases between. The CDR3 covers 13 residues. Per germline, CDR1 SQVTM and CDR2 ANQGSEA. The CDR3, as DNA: TGCAGCGTTCCCATGGGGGGGCCAGGGACGCAGTATTTT. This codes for CSVPMGGPGTQYF.

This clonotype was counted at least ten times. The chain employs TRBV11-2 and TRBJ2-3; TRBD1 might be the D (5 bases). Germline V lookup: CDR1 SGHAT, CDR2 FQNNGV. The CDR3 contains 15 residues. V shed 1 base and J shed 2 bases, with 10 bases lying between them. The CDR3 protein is CASSLVYRTTDTQYF. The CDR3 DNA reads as TGTGCCAGCAGCTTAGTCTACAGGACCACAGATACGCAGTATTTT.

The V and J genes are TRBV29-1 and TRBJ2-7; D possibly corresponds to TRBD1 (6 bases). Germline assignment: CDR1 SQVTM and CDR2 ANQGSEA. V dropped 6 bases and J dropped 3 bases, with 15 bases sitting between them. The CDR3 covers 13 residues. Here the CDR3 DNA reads TGCAGCGTCCCGACCGGGACATACTACGAGCAGTACTTC. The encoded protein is CSVPTGTYYEQYF.

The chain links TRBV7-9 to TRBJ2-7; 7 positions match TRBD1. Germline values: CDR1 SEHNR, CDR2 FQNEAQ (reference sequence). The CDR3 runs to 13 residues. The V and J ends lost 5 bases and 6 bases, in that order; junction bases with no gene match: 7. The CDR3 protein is CASSPTGSREQYF. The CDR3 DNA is TGTGCCAGCAGCCCGACAGGGTCCCGCGAGCAGTACTTC. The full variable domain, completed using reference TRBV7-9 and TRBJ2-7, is DTGVSQNPRHKITKRGQNVTFRCDPISEHNRLYWYRQTLGQGPEFLTYFQNEAQLEKSRLLSDRFSAERPKGSFSTLEIQRTEQGDSAMYLCASSPTGSREQYFGPGTRLTVT.

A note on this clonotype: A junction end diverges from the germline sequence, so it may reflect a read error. The CDR3 spells CASSERTGFRISGANVPTF. The CDR3 nucleotides are TGTGCCAGCAGTGAGAGGACAGGGTTTCGTATCTCTGGGGCCAACGTCCCGACTTTC. The V call is TRBV2, the J call TRBJ2-6; 8 bases align to TRBD1. Per the germline V gene, CDR1 is SNHLY and CDR2 is FYNNEI. The CDR3 totals 19 residues.

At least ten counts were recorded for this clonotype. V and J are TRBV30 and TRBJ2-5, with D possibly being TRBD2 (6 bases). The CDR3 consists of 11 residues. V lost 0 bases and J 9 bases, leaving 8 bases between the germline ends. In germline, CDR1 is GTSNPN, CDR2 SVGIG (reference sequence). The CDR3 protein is CAWSVAGPQYF. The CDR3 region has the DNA TGTGCCTGGAGTGTTGCGGGGCCCCAGTACTTC.

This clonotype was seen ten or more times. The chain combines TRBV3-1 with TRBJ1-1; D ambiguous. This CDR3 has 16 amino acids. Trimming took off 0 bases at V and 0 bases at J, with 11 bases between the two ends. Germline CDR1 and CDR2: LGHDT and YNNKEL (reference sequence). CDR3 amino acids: CASSQDYRRMNTEAFF. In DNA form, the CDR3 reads TGTGCCAGCAGCCAAGATTATCGGAGGATGAACACTGAAGCTTTCTTT.

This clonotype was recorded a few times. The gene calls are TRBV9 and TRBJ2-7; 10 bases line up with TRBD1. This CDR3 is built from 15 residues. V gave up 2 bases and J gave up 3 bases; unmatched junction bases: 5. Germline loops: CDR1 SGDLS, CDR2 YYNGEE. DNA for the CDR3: TGTGCCAGCAGCGTGGAGGGACAGGGGTACTACGAGCAGTACTTC. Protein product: CASSVEGQGYYEQYF.

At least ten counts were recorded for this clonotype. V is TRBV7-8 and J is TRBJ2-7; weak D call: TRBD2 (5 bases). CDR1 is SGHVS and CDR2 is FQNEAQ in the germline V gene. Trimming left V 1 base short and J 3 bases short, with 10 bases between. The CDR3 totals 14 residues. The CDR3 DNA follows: TGTGCCAGCAGCTTAGAGCCGGGGATCTACGAGCAGTACTTC. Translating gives CASSLEPGIYEQYF. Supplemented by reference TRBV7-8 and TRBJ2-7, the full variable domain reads GAGVSQSPRYKVAKRGQDVALRCDPISGHVSLFWYQQALGQGPEFLTYFQNEAQLDKSGLPSDRFFAERPEGSVSTLKIQRTQQEDSAVYLCASSLEPGIYEQYFGPGTRLTVT.

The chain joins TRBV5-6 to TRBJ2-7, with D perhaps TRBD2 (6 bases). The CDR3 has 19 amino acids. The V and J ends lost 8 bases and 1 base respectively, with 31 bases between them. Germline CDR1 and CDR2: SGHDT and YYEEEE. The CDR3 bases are TGTGCCAGTAGCCAAAGGCGGTATACTCGGACTAACGGATCCTACGAGCAGTACTTC. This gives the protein CASSQRRYTRTNGSYEQYF.

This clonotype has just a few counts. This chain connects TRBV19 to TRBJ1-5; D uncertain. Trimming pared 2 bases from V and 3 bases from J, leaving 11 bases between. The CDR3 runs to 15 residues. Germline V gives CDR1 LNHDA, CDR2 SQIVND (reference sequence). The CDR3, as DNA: TGTGCCAGTAGTATATCCTTAGTTCTCAATCAGCCCCAGCATTTT. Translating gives CASSISLVLNQPQHF.

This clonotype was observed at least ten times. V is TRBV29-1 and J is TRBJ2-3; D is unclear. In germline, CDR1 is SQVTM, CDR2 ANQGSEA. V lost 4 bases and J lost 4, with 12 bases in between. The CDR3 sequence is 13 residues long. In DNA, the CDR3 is TGCAGCGTTGTGTTCGTTAGTGCAGATACGCAGTATTTT. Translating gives CSVVFVSADTQYF.

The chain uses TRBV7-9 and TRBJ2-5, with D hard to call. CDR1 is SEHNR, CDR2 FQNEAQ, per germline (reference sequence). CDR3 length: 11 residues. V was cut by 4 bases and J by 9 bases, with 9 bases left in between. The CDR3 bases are TGTGCCAGCAGCTCCCCAAAGCCCCAGTACTTC. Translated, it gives CASSSPKPQYF.

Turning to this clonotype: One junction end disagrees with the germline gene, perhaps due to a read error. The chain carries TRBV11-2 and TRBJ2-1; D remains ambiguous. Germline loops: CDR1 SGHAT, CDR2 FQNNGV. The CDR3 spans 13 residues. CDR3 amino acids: CARSLGVYNEQVF. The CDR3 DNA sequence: TGTGCCCGCAGCTTAGGCGTGTACAATGAGCAGGTCTTC.